The clone carrying this TCR beta chain was detected once. This specimen comes from a study of blood T cell repertoires in COVID-19. In the study overall: COVID-19 samples, acute and convalescent, were from the United States, Italy and Spain.

CDR1 is SGHTA and CDR2 is FQGNSA in the germline V gene. The CDR3 runs to 19 residues. V lost 1 base to trimming and J lost 0 bases; unmatched junction nucleotides: 12. Method: immunoSEQ multiplex PCR; TCRdb's copy keeps in-frame clones and lacks some. The repertoire holds just over 650,000 clones, 85% to 90% seen once, with under 0.3% in the top ten. The chain employs TRBV7-2 and TRBJ2-1; TRBD1 matches 7 bases. The receptor comes from a woman under 30 with acute or convalescent COVID-19. Sequencing input: peripheral blood. The CDR3 reads CASSLGLGLGDSSYNEQFF. DNA of the CDR3: TGTGCCAGCAGCTTAGGCTTGGGCCTCGGGGACAGCTCCTACAATGAGCAGTTCTTC.